Described below is a single T cell receptor (beta chain) sequence and its context. The antigen is unknown. The source of the sample is a study of Graves' ophthalmopathy and Graves' hyperthyroidism. About the study: The blood sample was drawn at first diagnosis and before any treatment. Study results and caveats: Among expanded thyroid clonotypes above 0.001 frequency, most also occurred in blood. Stable hyperthyroidism and ophthalmopathy were told apart by a 13-signature model, which achieved roughly 90% sensitivity and more than 75% specificity.

As the template, RNA transcripts were used to amplify TCR beta CDR3 regions. In the first round, RT-PCR was carried out with HTBI primers, and a multiplex PCR formed the second round. TCRdb itself ran the multiplex PCR reads through MiXCR, one entry per CDR3 protein. The sample records hundreds of thousands of distinct CDR3 sequences, 35% to 50% being singletons. CDR3 length: 13 amino acids. Trimming removed 4 bases from V and 8 bases from J, with 17 bases in between. Per the germline V gene, CDR1 is SQVTM and CDR2 is ANQGSEA. PBMCs were density-gradient isolated from approximately 10 ml fresh blood. The chain is built from TRBV29-1 and TRBJ1-2; D might be TRBD1 (6 bases). The sequence came from an adult man with Graves' ophthalmopathy. Sequencing was carried out using peripheral blood. For the CDR3, the DNA is TGCAGCGTTGGGACCGGGGACAAGGAGGGCTACACCTTC. Amino acids: CSVGTGDKEGYTF.